The 19 T cell receptor beta chains in this list originate from one sample, sequenced in a study of siplizumab effects on memory and regulatory T cells. Sequencing used immunoSEQ multiplex PCR; TCRdb keeps in-frame clones, though not all of them. The data show about 69,000 clones, with approximately 88% seen just once and approximately 1.7% held by the top ten. Sequencing was performed on Tregs sorted from blood. The receptors were sampled from a human donor in good health.

This clone showed up just once. CDR3 coding DNA: TGTGCCAGCAGTCCCGCGGGGCCCCAAGAGACCCAGTACTTC. Protein sequence: CASSPAGPQETQYF. The chain recombines TRBV28 with TRBJ2-5, with a tentative D call TRBD2 (6 bases). V lost 5 bases and J 1 base, leaving 11 bases between the germline ends. This CDR3 is 14 amino acids long. Germline CDR1 reads MDHEN; CDR2 reads SYDVKM.

This chain connects TRBV12-5 to TRBJ1-4; 9 bases match TRBD1. V trimming: 0 bases; J trimming: 3 bases; junction bases outside the gene matches: 5. This CDR3 has 17 residues. The germline CDR1 and CDR2 sequences are LGHNT and FRNRAP. The CDR3 here is CASGLVNRGRANEKLFF. The CDR3 DNA follows: TGTGCTAGTGGTTTGGTCAACAGGGGGCGGGCTAATGAAAAACTGTTTTTT. Together with reference TRBV12-5 and TRBJ1-4, the CDR3 gives the full variable domain: DARVTQTPRHKVTEMGQEVTMRCQPILGHNTVFWYRQTMMQGLELLAYFRNRAPLDDSGMPKDRFSAEMPDATLATLKIQPSEPRDSAVYFCASGLVNRGRANEKLFFGSGTQLSVL.

The chain uses TRBV10-3 and TRBJ1-1, with D maybe TRBD1 (5 bases). CDR1 ENHRY and CDR2 SYGVKD come from the germline V gene. The CDR3 length is 14 residues. The V end was cut by 6 bases, the J end by 1 base, with 12 bases between. CDR3 in amino acids: CAISRQKENTEAFF. The CDR3 bases are TGTGCCATCAGCCGACAGAAAGAGAACACTGAAGCTTTCTTT.

The rearrangement uses TRBV29-1 and TRBJ2-1; D unclear. Germline CDR1 is SQVTM and CDR2 is ANQGSEA. The V end lost 7 bases, the J end lost 3 bases, and 10 bases lay between the germline ends. This CDR3 is 12 amino acids long. CDR3 coding DNA: TGCAGCGCGAGACCTAACTACAATGAGCAGTTCTTC. This translates into CSARPNYNEQFF.

The genes are TRBV19 and TRBJ2-7; D might be TRBD2 (6 bases). This CDR3 is built from 13 residues. Deletions cut 7 bases from V and 4 bases from J, with 14 bases between. Per germline, CDR1 LNHDA and CDR2 SQIVND (reference sequence). Here the CDR3 reads CASKASGLYEQYF. Here the CDR3 DNA reads TGTGCCAGTAAGGCCAGCGGGCTTTACGAGCAGTACTTC.

The rearrangement uses TRBV7-2 and TRBJ2-1; 7 bases agree with TRBD2. Per the germline V gene, CDR1 is SGHTA and CDR2 is FQGNSA. Trimming took 5 bases from V and 2 from J; bases not matched to a gene: 6. There are 15 residues in the CDR3. For the CDR3, the DNA is TGTGCCAGCAGCCCACCGGGACTAACCTACAATGAGCAGTTCTTC. This sequence encodes CASSPPGLTYNEQFF.

The chain employs TRBV2 and TRBJ2-7; no definite D call. V was clipped by 3 bases and J by 9 bases, with 6 bases between them. Germline V gene sequence: CDR1 SNHLY, CDR2 FYNNEI. This CDR3 comprises 10 residues. CDR3 DNA: TGTGCCAGCAGTGAGATCAGGCAGTACTTC. Its protein is CASSEIRQYF.

The rearrangement uses TRBV6-5 and TRBJ2-1; tentative D call: TRBD2 (6 bases). CDR3 length equals 13 residues. Between the trimmed V and J ends, which lost 5 bases and 6 bases, there was a span of 11 bases. The germline V gene encodes CDR1 MNHEY and CDR2 SVGAGI. The CDR3 nucleotides are TGTGCCAGCAGTACCTCGACTAGCAATGAGCAGTTCTTC. Amino acid sequence: CASSTSTSNEQFF.

Points on this clone: A junction boundary mismatches the germline segment, possibly from a read error. The J gene is TRBJ2-5, the V gene TRBV7-7, with 9 bases aligning to TRBD2. The CDR3 extends over 16 amino acids. The germline gives CDR1 SSHAT, CDR2 FNYEAQ (reference sequence). CDR3 bases: TGTGCTAGCAGCAAGGGACTAGCCGCGACGGGGGAGACCCAGTACTTC. The encoded protein is CASSKGLAATGETQYF.

This chain joins TRBV5-5 and TRBJ2-7, with 11 bases matching TRBD2. Losses at the gene ends were 3 bases for V and 6 bases for J; bases not matched to a gene: 8. Germline V gene sequence: CDR1 SGHKS, CDR2 YYEKEE (reference sequence). CDR3 size: 15 residues. CDR3 protein: CASSSLAGVAGEQYF. Written as DNA, the CDR3 is TGTGCCAGCAGCTCACTAGCGGGAGTTGCCGGCGAGCAGTACTTC.

The V gene is TRBV15, the J gene TRBJ1-2; 7 bases align to TRBD1. V was pared by 3 bases and J by 6 bases, with 10 bases of the junction left unmatched. Germline CDR1 is LNHNV and CDR2 is YYDKDF (reference sequence). CDR3 size: 15 residues. CDR3 loop: CATSRWGQIIHGYTF. DNA of the CDR3: TGTGCCACCAGCAGGTGGGGACAGATAATCCATGGCTACACCTTC.

This rearrangement joins TRBV7-9 to TRBJ2-1; D is perhaps TRBD1 or TRBD2 (5 bases each). There are 17 residues in the CDR3. The V end lost 5 bases, the J end lost 1 base, and 18 bases lay between the germline ends. Germline V gene data show CDR1 as SEHNR and CDR2 as FQNEAQ (reference sequence). Here the CDR3 DNA reads TGTGCCAGCAGCCCGGGGCCTTTCGGCGGGTCCTACAATGAGCAGTTCTTC. This encodes CASSPGPFGGSYNEQFF. Filled out from reference TRBV7-9 and TRBJ2-1, the complete variable domain reads DTGVSQNPRHKITKRGQNVTFRCDPISEHNRLYWYRQTLGQGPEFLTYFQNEAQLEKSRLLSDRFSAERPKGSFSTLEIQRTEQGDSAMYLCASSPGPFGGSYNEQFFGPGTRLTVL.

V gene TRBV14 combines with J gene TRBJ2-7, with TRBD1 matching 8 bases. Germline V gene data show CDR1 as SGHDN and CDR2 as FVKESK. V trimming: 4 bases; J trimming: 5 bases; junction bases outside the gene matches: 7. The CDR3 is made up of 14 amino acids. The CDR3 DNA is TGTGCCAGCAGCCCCATGACAGGGGCAAACGAGCAGTACTTC. It specifies CASSPMTGANEQYF.

The chain couples TRBV2 to TRBJ2-7; 9 bases align to TRBD1. Trimming removed 6 bases from V and 3 bases from J; junction bases left unmatched: 3. Germline values: CDR1 SNHLY, CDR2 FYNNEI. CDR3 length equals 13 residues. The CDR3 coding sequence is TGTGCCAGCAGCCGGGACAGGGTCTACGAGCAGTACTTC. This codes for CASSRDRVYEQYF. Using reference TRBV2 and TRBJ2-7 for the parts outside the CDR3, the full variable domain is EPEVTQTPSHQVTQMGQEVILRCVPISNHLYFYWYRQILGQKVEFLVSFYNNEISEKSEIFDDQFSVERPDGSNFTLKIRSTKLEDSAMYFCASSRDRVYEQYFGPGTRLTVT.

The chain combines TRBV19 with TRBJ1-1, with D possibly being TRBD1 (5 bases). The V and J ends lost 3 bases and 4 bases respectively, with 12 bases between them. The CDR3 is made up of 14 amino acids. CDR1 LNHDA and CDR2 SQIVND come from the germline V gene (reference sequence). CDR3: CASSMGTGGTEAFF. In DNA, the CDR3 is TGTGCCAGTAGTATGGGCACCGGGGGCACTGAAGCTTTCTTT. Full variable domain (rest looked up from reference TRBV19 and TRBJ1-1): DGGITQSPKYLFRKEGQNVTLSCEQNLNHDAMYWYRQDPGQGLRLIYYSQIVNDFQKGDIAEGYSVSREKKESFPLTVTSAQKNPTAFYLCASSMGTGGTEAFFGQGTRLTVV.

In DNA form, the CDR3 reads TGTGCCAGCAGTTTATCCCGGGACAGTTATGGCTACACCTTC. Translation: CASSLSRDSYGYTF. The chain is built from TRBV27 and TRBJ1-2; the match to TRBD1 covers 7 bases. Germline CDR1 MNHEY, CDR2 SMNVEV (reference sequence). V lost 0 bases to trimming and J lost 5 bases; unmatched junction nucleotides: 3. CDR3 length equals 14 residues.

The J gene is TRBJ2-5, the V gene TRBV6-1; maybe TRBD1 (5 bases). Between the trimmed V and J ends, which lost 8 bases and 4 bases, there was a span of 14 bases. Germline V gene lookup returns CDR1 MNHNS and CDR2 SASEGT. This CDR3 comprises 13 residues. CDR3 nucleotides: TGTGCCAGCGGGTGGGGCCCCTCAGAGACCCAGTACTTC. Encoded protein: CASGWGPSETQYF.

The genes are TRBV6-1 and TRBJ1-3; D is undetermined. This CDR3 region has 14 residues. V dropped 4 bases and J dropped 1 base, with 8 bases sitting between them. CDR1 is MNHNS, CDR2 SASEGT, per germline. The CDR3 here is CASSVWMSGNTIYF. The CDR3 DNA follows: TGTGCCAGCAGTGTCTGGATGTCTGGAAACACCATATATTTT.

This chain joins TRBV19 and TRBJ1-5; D possibly corresponds to TRBD1 (5 bases). This CDR3 has 15 residues. Trimming removed 3 bases from V and 0 bases from J, with 9 bases in between. The germline CDR1 and CDR2 sequences are LNHDA and SQIVND (reference sequence). CDR3 nucleotide sequence: TGTGCCAGTAGTATTGTTGGGGGTAGCAATCAGCCCCAGCATTTT. It specifies CASSIVGGSNQPQHF. The full variable domain, its missing parts supplied by reference TRBV19 and TRBJ1-5, is DGGITQSPKYLFRKEGQNVTLSCEQNLNHDAMYWYRQDPGQGLRLIYYSQIVNDFQKGDIAEGYSVSREKKESFPLTVTSAQKNPTAFYLCASSIVGGSNQPQHFGDGTRLSIL.